Listed below are T cell receptor beta chains from one sample, sequenced in a study of blood T cell repertoires in COVID-19. This table comes from immunoSEQ multiplex PCR, and its TCRdb copy is limited to in-frame clones, with some not included. The table lists some 290,000 clones, 65% to 90% of them singletons. Sequencing was done on a sample of peripheral blood. All receptors derive from a woman aged 60-70 years with active or convalescent COVID-19. Both conserved end residues are part of each CDR3. The D gene is left open where the match is weak. Size is omitted from some rows. Given values are once, few, many or a class for expanded clones.

clone size: .
J gene: TRBJ2-1
D gene: TRBD1
V gene: TRBV4-1
CDR3 protein: CASSQDRGRLQFF
CDR3 DNA: TGCGCCAGCAGCCAGGACAGGGGGCGCTTGCAGTTCTTC

clone size: .
J gene: TRBJ2-2
D gene: TRBD2
V gene: TRBV11-2
CDR3 protein: CASSLTSGGTGELFF
CDR3 DNA: TGTGCCAGCAGCTTGACTAGCGGGGGCACCGGGGAGCTGTTTTTT

clone size: .
J gene: TRBJ2-2
D gene: TRBD2
V gene: TRBV19
CDR3 protein: CASSRTSGGLNTGELFF
CDR3 DNA: TGTGCCAGTAGTAGGACTAGCGGGGGCCTGAACACCGGGGAGCTGTTTTTT

clone size: .
J gene: TRBJ1-2
D gene: TRBD1
V gene: TRBV7-2
CDR3 protein: CASSLIGGIGYGYTF
CDR3 DNA: TGTGCCAGCAGCTTAATAGGGGGCATTGGCTATGGCTACACCTTC

clone size: .
J gene: TRBJ1-2
D gene: .
V gene: TRBV19
CDR3 protein: CASSARGPNYGYTF
CDR3 DNA: TGTGCCAGTAGTGCGCGGGGCCCTAACTATGGCTACACCTTC

clone size: .
J gene: TRBJ2-3
D gene: TRBD1
V gene: TRBV7-2
CDR3 protein: CASSLGQGRSTDTQYF
CDR3 DNA: TGTGCCAGCAGCCTAGGACAGGGTAGGAGCACAGATACGCAGTATTTT

clone size: .
J gene: TRBJ2-3
D gene: .
V gene: TRBV5-4
CDR3 protein: CASSTSPPVRGSTDTQYF
CDR3 DNA: TGTGCCAGCAGCACTTCCCCCCCTGTTCGGGGTAGCACAGATACGCAGTATTTT

clone size: once
J gene: TRBJ1-1
D gene: .
V gene: TRBV29-1
CDR3 protein: CSVEGRRNTEAFF
CDR3 DNA: TGCAGCGTTGAAGGTCGGAGGAACACTGAAGCTTTCTTT

clone size: .
J gene: TRBJ1-1
D gene: .
V gene: TRBV2
CDR3 protein: CASSRVGTEAFF
CDR3 DNA: TGTGCCAGCAGTCGGGTGGGCACTGAAGCTTTCTTT

clone size: .
J gene: TRBJ2-1
D gene: TRBD2
V gene: TRBV7-3
CDR3 protein: CASKQSGGVNEQFF
CDR3 DNA: TGTGCCAGCAAGCAATCCGGGGGGGTTAATGAGCAGTTCTTC